These 23 T cell receptor beta chains were all obtained from the same sample, sequenced in a study of blood T cell repertoires in COVID-19. The assay was immunoSEQ multiplex PCR, and TCRdb's table has in-frame clones only and misses some. In the table there are approximately 150,000 clones, over 75% of which are singletons. Sequencing used peripheral blood. These receptors were taken from a woman aged 55-69 years with active COVID-19.

V gene TRBV3-1 (or the pseudogene TRBV3-2) combines with J gene TRBJ1-1, with 8 bases aligning to TRBD1. Germline trimming cut 2 bases from V and 3 bases from J; bases unmatched to any gene: 14. The CDR3 has 18 amino acids. Germline V gene sequence: CDR1 LGHDT, CDR2 YNNKEL (reference sequence). CDR3 loop: CASSQSWYRGKGDTEAFF. The CDR3 nucleotides are TGTGCCAGCAGCCAATCATGGTACAGGGGGAAGGGCGACACTGAAGCTTTCTTT.

This clone was seen just once. The V gene is TRBV28, the J gene TRBJ2-1, with TRBD2 identical over 12 bases. The CDR3 has 16 residues. The trim removed 3 bases at V and 6 bases at J, leaving 6 bases unmatched. The germline V gene has CDR1 MDHEN and CDR2 SYDVKM. The CDR3 nucleotides read TGTGCCAGCAGTTTGGAGGCTAGCGGGAGGGGCAATGAGCAGTTCTTC. This encodes CASSLEASGRGNEQFF.

The rearrangement joins TRBV5-1 to TRBJ2-1, with 13 bases aligning to TRBD2. The germline gives CDR1 SGHRS, CDR2 YFSETQ. This CDR3 spans 15 amino acids. With V trimmed by 5 bases and J by 8 bases, 7 bases remained unmatched. In DNA form, the CDR3 reads TGCGCCAGCAGAGGACTAGCGGGAGCTGGGGATGAGCAGTTCTTC. Translating it yields CASRGLAGAGDEQFF. The complete variable domain, with remaining parts taken from reference TRBV5-1 and TRBJ2-1, reads KAGVTQTPRYLIKTRGQQVTLSCSPISGHRSVSWYQQTPGQGLQFLFEYFSETQRNKGNFPGRFSGRQFSNSRSEMNVSTLELGDSALYLCASRGLAGAGDEQFFGPGTRLTVL.

This chain links TRBV5-1 with TRBJ2-3, with TRBD2 matching 10 bases. The trim removed 1 base at V and 6 bases at J, leaving 11 bases unmatched. This CDR3 region has 17 residues. Germline V gene data show CDR1 as SGHRS and CDR2 as YFSETQ. In DNA form, the CDR3 reads TGCGCCAGCAGCTTGCGGGGGCGAGCGGGAGGGGATGATACGCAGTATTTT. Its protein product is CASSLRGRAGGDDTQYF.

The rearrangement uses TRBV19 and TRBJ2-1; 14 bases fit TRBD2. V lost 7 bases and J lost 8; bases outside the gene matches: 7. CDR1 is LNHDA, CDR2 SQIVND, per germline (reference sequence). The CDR3 consists of 15 residues. The chain's CDR3 is CASTGGTSGRDEQFF. Here the CDR3 DNA reads TGTGCCAGTACCGGGGGGACTAGCGGGAGAGATGAGCAGTTCTTC. Drawing the rest from reference TRBV19 and TRBJ2-1, the complete variable domain is DGGITQSPKYLFRKEGQNVTLSCEQNLNHDAMYWYRQDPGQGLRLIYYSQIVNDFQKGDIAEGYSVSREKKESFPLTVTSAQKNPTAFYLCASTGGTSGRDEQFFGPGTRLTVL.

About this clone itself: In the same sample, other DNA sequences code for this CDR3. The chain combines TRBV4-3 with TRBJ2-2, with D perhaps matching TRBD2 (5 bases). CDR3 length equals 14 residues. CDR1 and CDR2 (germline): LGHNA, YSLEER. V dropped 0 bases and J dropped 5 bases, with 7 bases sitting between them. The CDR3 region is CASSQDRGTGELFF. CDR3 bases: TGCGCCAGCAGCCAAGATCGGGGTACCGGGGAGCTGTTTTTT.

The rearrangement links TRBV7-6 to TRBJ1-3; D not resolved. This CDR3 has 16 amino acids. Between the trimmed V and J ends, which lost 2 bases and 4 bases, there was a span of 15 bases. CDR1 SGHVS and CDR2 FNYEAQ come from the germline V gene. In DNA, the CDR3 is TGTGCCAGCAGCTTATTGGCTAGAAAGGTAGGAAACACCATATATTTT. This translates into CASSLLARKVGNTIYF.

The chain joins TRBV5-5 to TRBJ2-6; a weak D match, TRBD1 (6 bases). Germline V gives CDR1 SGHKS, CDR2 YYEKEE (reference sequence). Trimming took 6 bases from V and 1 from J, leaving 14 bases between them. CDR3 length: 16 amino acids. For the CDR3, the DNA is TGTGCCAGCACCCGGGACACCCCTTCTGGGGCCAACGTCCTGACTTTC. Its translation is CASTRDTPSGANVLTF.

The V call is TRBV2, the J call TRBJ2-7; no clear D gene. The CDR3 has 15 residues. V was cut by 1 base and J by 7 bases, with 17 bases left in between. Germline CDR1 reads SNHLY; CDR2 reads FYNNEI. The CDR3 DNA is TGTGCCAGCAGTGAAGGTGTCATAACTACGTGGGAGCAGTACTTC. Translating gives CASSEGVITTWEQYF.

The V and J genes are TRBV9 and TRBJ2-1; no reliable D call. Germline CDR1 and CDR2: SGDLS and YYNGEE. The length of the CDR3 is 12 residues. V was clipped by 5 bases and J by 4 bases, with 7 bases between them. Here the CDR3 reads CASSVNYNEQFF. CDR3 coding DNA: TGTGCCAGCAGTGTCAATTACAATGAGCAGTTCTTC. Looking up the rest from reference TRBV9 and TRBJ2-1 gives the full variable domain: DSGVTQTPKHLITATGQRVTLRCSPRSGDLSVYWYQQSLDQGLQFLIQYYNGEERAKGNILERFSAQQFPDLHSELNLSSLELGDSALYFCASSVNYNEQFFGPGTRLTVL.

J is TRBJ2-7 and V is TRBV21-1; the DNA was not used to check the table's D call, TRBD2. TRBV21-1 is reported as a pseudogene. The CDR3 has 21 residues. The DNA of the CDR3 is TGTGCCAGCAGCAAGCCCCATAACCTCGGGACTAGCGAGGTGCTTTGGGGCGAGCAGTACTTC. It yields the protein CASSKPHNLGTSEVLWGEQYF.

The rearrangement links TRBV11-2 to TRBJ2-7; no reliable D call. Germline CDR1 and CDR2: SGHAT and FQNNGV. This CDR3 has 13 amino acids. The ends were cut back, 1 base at V and 8 bases at J, with 12 bases in the middle. The CDR3 loop reads CASSLGTSTQQYF. CDR3 DNA: TGTGCCAGCAGCTTAGGCACATCCACCCAGCAGTACTTC.

The chain links TRBV3-1 (or the pseudogene TRBV3-2) to TRBJ2-1; the D gene is possibly TRBD2 (6 bases). Germline V gene lookup returns CDR1 LGHDT and CDR2 YNNKEL (reference sequence). With 1 base removed from V and 15 bases from J, the gap between germline ends came to 16 bases. The CDR3 runs 13 residues. The CDR3 DNA follows: TGTGCCAGCAGCCAAGGGAGGAACCGGGGGTGGTTCTTC. Translating gives CASSQGRNRGWFF.

The chain couples TRBV9 to TRBJ2-7; a possible D gene is TRBD2 (5 bases). Germline CDR1 reads SGDLS; CDR2 reads YYNGEE. This CDR3 has 13 residues. Trimming cost V 7 bases and J 1 base, with 12 bases left between them. The DNA for the CDR3 is TGTGCCAGCGCGGCCGGGAAGTCCTACGAGCAGTACTTC. Translating it yields CASAAGKSYEQYF.

The chain combines TRBV7-9 with TRBJ2-1, with 10 bases lining up with TRBD1. CDR1 is SEHNR, CDR2 FQNEAQ, per germline (reference sequence). V lost 0 bases to trimming and J lost 8 bases; unmatched junction nucleotides: 10. There are 17 residues in the CDR3. Here the CDR3 reads CASSLANIGTGVHEQFF. The DNA of the CDR3 is TGTGCCAGCAGCTTAGCCAATATAGGGACAGGGGTACATGAGCAGTTCTTC.

The chain recombines TRBV7-2 with TRBJ2-3, with D maybe TRBD1 (5 bases). V lost 0 bases, J lost 6 bases, and 10 bases lay in between. Per germline, CDR1 SGHTA and CDR2 FQGNSA. CDR3 size: 14 residues. Here the CDR3 reads CASSLAVGRDTQYF. CDR3 coding DNA: TGTGCCAGCAGCTTAGCGGTGGGGCGCGATACGCAGTATTTT.

The CDR3 nucleotides read TGTGCCAGCAGTTACAGGGCCCTACCCTACGAGCAGTACTTC. Residues: CASSYRALPYEQYF. The V and J genes are TRBV28 and TRBJ2-7; D may be TRBD1 (6 bases). The CDR3 length is 14 residues. V shed 4 bases and J shed 2 bases, with 12 bases lying between them. From germline, CDR1 is MDHEN and CDR2 SYDVKM.

This clone came up a few times. The rearrangement uses TRBV10-1 and TRBJ1-5; D is possibly TRBD1 (6 bases). Trimming removed 3 bases at V and 7 bases at J, with 10 bases between. The germline gives CDR1 WNHNN, CDR2 SYGVQD (reference sequence). This CDR3 spans 13 amino acids. The chain's CDR3 is CASSDGQNQPQHF. As DNA, the CDR3 is TGCGCCAGCAGTGATGGACAGAACCAGCCCCAGCATTTT.

V and J are TRBV10-3 and TRBJ1-2, with 9 bases that match TRBD1. CDR1 and CDR2 (germline): ENHRY, SYGVKD. Trimming at V came to 2 bases and at J to 3 bases, leaving 10 bases not matched to a gene. The CDR3 is 17 amino acids. This CDR3 is CAISETLAGQGHYGYTF. CDR3 sequence (DNA): TGTGCCATCAGTGAGACTCTTGCGGGACAGGGTCACTATGGCTACACCTTC.

The chain combines TRBV11-2 with TRBJ1-5; tentative D call: TRBD1 (6 bases). Germline CDR1 is SGHAT and CDR2 is FQNNGV. The CDR3 totals 15 residues. The ends were cut back, 5 bases at V and 0 bases at J, with 11 bases in the middle. In DNA form, the CDR3 reads TGTGCCAGCAGCCGCGGACAGACTAGCAATCAGCCCCAGCATTTT. This sequence encodes CASSRGQTSNQPQHF. The variable domain in full, completed from reference TRBV11-2 and TRBJ1-5, reads EAGVAQSPRYKIIEKRQSVAFWCNPISGHATLYWYQQILGQGPKLLIQFQNNGVVDDSQLPKDRFSAERLKGVDSTLKIQPAKLEDSAVYLCASSRGQTSNQPQHFGDGTRLSIL.

V and J are TRBV24-1 and TRBJ2-5; 9 bases line up with TRBD1. This CDR3 has 15 amino acids. V gave up 4 bases and J gave up 5 bases; unmatched junction bases: 7. From germline, CDR1 is KGHDR and CDR2 SFDVKD. CDR3 region: CATSDSDRGRETQYF. In DNA form, the CDR3 reads TGTGCCACCAGTGACTCGGACAGGGGCAGGGAGACCCAGTACTTC.

This rearrangement joins TRBV5-8 to TRBJ2-1; D is unclear. This CDR3 contains 13 residues. Deletions cut 2 bases from V and 9 bases from J, with 12 bases between. The V gene's germline CDR1 is SGHTS and CDR2 YDEGEE. CDR3 DNA: TGTGCCAGCAGCTTTGGCGGCGCTTTTGAGCAGTTCTTC. This sequence encodes CASSFGGAFEQFF.

The chain employs TRBV5-6 and TRBJ2-6, with TRBD1 matching 7 bases. V trimming: 1 base; J trimming: 7 bases; junction bases outside the gene matches: 11. CDR3 length: 17 amino acids. Germline CDR1 SGHDT, CDR2 YYEEEE. The DNA for the CDR3 is TGTGCCAGCAGCTTGACAGGGGCCGCTCTGGGAGCCAACGTCCTGACTTTC. It specifies CASSLTGAALGANVLTF.